This TCR beta chain was recorded in a study of cytomegalovirus exposure and HLA in healthy donors. The assay was immunoSEQ multiplex PCR, and TCRdb's table has in-frame clones only and misses some. In the table there are tens of thousands of clones, approximately 96% of which are singletons. Worth noting for this clone: Its antigen is not identified.

Study conclusions and caveats: Rarity characterized most TCR sequences, yet some public TCRs appeared in many donors. Subsequent analysis showed first-cohort TCR clusters tending to co-occur in about 110 validation repertoires.

Between the trimmed V and J ends, which lost 0 bases and 5 bases, there was a span of 7 bases. The CDR3 is 14 amino acids. CDR1 is KGHSH and CDR2 is LQKENI in the germline V gene. This clonotype was obtained from a woman between 18 and 29 years old in good health and CMV-seronegative. The chain couples TRBV18 to TRBJ2-2; D gene ambiguous. Sequenced material: PBMCs. The chain's CDR3 is CASSPPSVTGELFF. The CDR3, as DNA: TGTGCCAGCTCACCACCCTCGGTTACCGGGGAGCTGTTTTTT.